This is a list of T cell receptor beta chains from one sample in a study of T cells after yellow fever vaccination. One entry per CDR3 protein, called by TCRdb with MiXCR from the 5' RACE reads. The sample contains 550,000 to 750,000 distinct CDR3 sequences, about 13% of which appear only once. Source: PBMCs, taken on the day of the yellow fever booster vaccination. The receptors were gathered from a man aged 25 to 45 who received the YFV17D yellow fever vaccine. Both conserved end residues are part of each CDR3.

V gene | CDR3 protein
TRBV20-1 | CSATGTGEKLFF
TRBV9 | CASSEGRGTGELFF
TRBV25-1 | CAIRDRIYGYTF
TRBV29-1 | CSVGDLAYEQYF
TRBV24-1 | CATTGDRERAKNIQYF
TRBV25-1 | CASSESAFLETQYF
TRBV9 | CASSAHLGDYNEQFF
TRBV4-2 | CASSQEYGVEAFF
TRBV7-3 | CASSLTGRADEQYF
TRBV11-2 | CASSSPHRNEQFF
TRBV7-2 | CASSTGGPGKLFF
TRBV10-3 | CAIREPQTGTDTQYF
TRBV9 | CASSVAQGAYEQYF
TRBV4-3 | CASSQEQGYYEQYF
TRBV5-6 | CASSFRGSEETQYF
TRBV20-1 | CSATKVLETQYF
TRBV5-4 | CASSLRTSADTQYF
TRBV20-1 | CSASLAGGEVEQFF
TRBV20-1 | CSARVRGGGYNEQFF
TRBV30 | CAWNGGQGENIQYF
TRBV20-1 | CSARGGREQFF
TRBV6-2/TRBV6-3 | CASTDRGARAQYF
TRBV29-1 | CSVEQQGGYTQYF
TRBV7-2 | CASSLLLLAGTDTQYF
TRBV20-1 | CSTNRAAPGTGELFF
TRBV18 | CASSPTGQVAVVGSNEQFF
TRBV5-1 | CASRSATDTQYF
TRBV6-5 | CASSQTGGEQYF
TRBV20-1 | CRPSGWANNEQFF